This TCR beta chain was profiled in a study of shared clonotypes between healthy human individuals. The overall study: The cohort had a couple of women and a few men, ages 18 to 49. Findings and limits, study-wide: The study drew on few donors, limiting represented genetic and exposure-history diversity.

On ten immunoSEQ deep assay plates, unsorted PBMC DNA was sequenced. Sequencing used immunoSEQ multiplex PCR; TCRdb keeps in-frame clones, though not all of them. The sample has about half a million clones, roughly 77% seen once. The donor cohort consisted entirely of Caucasian adults residing in Nashville, Tennessee. In the case of this clone: Its specificity is not known.

Trimming pared 4 bases from V and 0 bases from J, leaving 12 bases between. Germline loops: CDR1 MDHEN, CDR2 SYDVKM. The CDR3 has 16 residues. The J gene is TRBJ1-4, the V gene TRBV28; D not certain. Sequencing was carried out using PBMCs. The receptor was derived from a woman in her thirties or forties in good health. Some clones in this sample may be carry-over from other donors' samples. DNA of the CDR3: TGTGCCAGCAGTTCGCCTAGACGGACAACTAATGAAAAACTGTTTTTT. As protein: CASSSPRRTTNEKLFF.